This TCR beta chain was observed in a study of T-cell memory formation after mild COVID-19 (dated by TCRdb to about 2021). In the study overall: Most TCR sequence clusters were specific to one of the two donors. Longitudinal TCRalpha and TCRbeta repertoire sequencing tracked T-cell clones expanding and contracting after mild COVID-19 in a couple of donors. The cohort was made up of two young adult volunteers, one female and one male, who were previously healthy.

General study outcomes and caveats: Clones that contracted from day 15 to 85 showed balanced CD4/CD8 phenotypes, whereas a second wave of clones that expanded from day 15 to 37 leaned towards CD4+. The second-wave clones that peaked on day 37 were not confirmed to be SARS-CoV-2 specific. Only a couple of mild cases were covered in the study, and larger cohorts including severe cases with pre-infection samples were considered necessary. The detection of some responding clones in pre-infection memory suggests that pre-existing cross-reactive memory T cells joined the SARS-CoV-2 response. Contracting CD4+ clones appeared mostly in the CM and EM memory subsets, whereas CD8+ clones were enriched in EMRA.

PBMCs were isolated by Ficoll-Paque density gradient centrifugation. The instrument was an Illumina NovaSeq 6000. cDNA libraries for TCRalpha and TCRbeta were prepared by 5'RACE using constant-segment primers, with sample barcodes and unique molecular identifiers added. Trizol reagent was used to extract RNA from every sample. Amplification of the libraries took two PCR steps, and the second step added a second sample barcode plus Illumina TruSeq adapters. Sequencing of libraries was performed on an Illumina NovaSeq with 2 x 150 bp paired-end reads. As for the original processing: Reads were demultiplexed and collapsed into UMI-guided consensus sequences with migec v1.2.7. Using mixcr v2.1.11, the UMI consensuses were aligned to TRA and TRB V and J templates and assembled into clonotypes. A clonotype was counted as expanded or contracted only if both edgeR and NoisET called the change significant, with noise models trained on biological replicates. For edgeR calls, the cutoffs were a false discovery rate-adjusted p below 0.01 and a log2 fold-change threshold of 1. As an exploratory analysis of dynamics, max-normalized trajectories of the 1000 most abundant clonotypes were examined with PCA combined with hierarchical clustering. Separately sequenced CD4+ and CD8+ repertoires were used to assign a CD4 or CD8 phenotype to each responding clone. The public reads were quality trimmed at Q25 with fastp and then assembled into clones with MiXCR by TCRdb, keeping productive beta chains. Duplicate CDR3 protein sequences are folded into a single record with the most common DNA and genes. The V and J calls were determined by TCRdb, not by the authors. The sample table lists 350,000 to 500,000 distinct CDR3 sequences, approximately 18% of them with a count of one. Of the sample, about 22% falls within the top ten clones.

On this clonotype itself: The specificity of this receptor is unknown. Base qualities are not at hand, and no much larger clone is one base apart.

The CDR3 runs 13 residues from the cysteine to the phenylalanine. The kept DNA is CDR3 alone, 39 bases in frame from the first base. Taken from the germline V gene, the CDR1 and CDR2 loops are MNHEY and SVGEGT. V is pared back by 7 bases and J by 1 base, with 11 bases lying between the germline termini. The sequenced sample was PBMCs or a T cell subset sorted from them (not recorded which). This receptor was obtained from a man between 18 and 29 years old who had mild COVID-19 (a few samples of this study predate the infection). The sample titles of this study are shuffled in the database, so cell type and time point are left out; the donor was told from shared clones. Recombination connected TRBV6-2 or TRBV6-3 to TRBJ2-7, with no confident D gene call. The nucleotide sequence is given as TGTGCCAGCATCCCCAGGAATTCCTACGAGCAGTACTTC. The translation is CASIPRNSYEQYF.